This T cell receptor beta chain was sequenced for a study of CD8 T cells in ankylosing spondylitis. Study conclusions and caveats: As reported, disease-linked clones showed significant enrichment in matched ankylosing spondylitis synovial fluid.

A quantitative 5'-RACE method, one with molecular barcodes, was used to make TCR beta libraries. MiXCR, applied by TCRdb to the 5' RACE reads, yields one record per CDR3 protein. Among about 35,000 distinct CDR3 sequences listed, roughly 3% were seen once. This clonotype was recorded at least ten times. The antigen is not known. The CDR3 loop spans 17 amino acids. Germline values: CDR1 SGDLS, CDR2 YYNGEE. The V segment lost 2 bases and the J segment 10 bases; nucleotides outside the gene matches: 17. The chain recombines TRBV9 with TRBJ2-1, with 8 bases that match TRBD2. The clonotype was recovered from a male donor with ankylosing spondylitis or in good health (not recorded which). Specimen: blood, either unsorted or a sorted T cell fraction (not recorded which). The CDR3 region has the DNA TGTGCCAGCAGCGTGGGGCCCCGTCCGGCGGGGGGAGGAGAGCAGTTCTTC. Translation: CASSVGPRPAGGGEQFF.